The rows below give T cell receptor beta chains drawn from one sample of a study of T-cell reconstitution after alpha-beta-depleted transplantation in children. TCRdb recomputed calls from the PCR reads with MiXCR, one row per CDR3 protein. The sample includes about 220,000 distinct CDR3 sequences, approximately 17% of them seen just once. Sequenced here: PBMCs, mostly from graft donor cells, sampled 360 days after TCRalphabeta/CD19-depleted stem cell transplant. The receptors derive from a male patient aged 2 to 10 who had a stem cell transplant for acute lymphoblastic leukemia, so the T cells may come from the graft donor. Each CDR3 is given without its conserved first and last residue. The order of the fields is V gene, J gene, CDR3 protein.

>TRBV12-3/TRBV12-4|TRBJ2-7
ASSYGGVRGEQY
>TRBV5-1|TRBJ1-5
ASSLSARFVHQPQH
>TRBV27|TRBJ2-1
ASGEGGHRTYNEQF
>TRBV5-5|TRBJ1-1
ASSLRRVDTEAF
>TRBV12-3/TRBV12-4|TRBJ2-2
ASSFEVAGELF
>TRBV7-2|TRBJ2-7
ASSTDRREQY
>TRBV3-1|TRBJ1-1
ASSQGWLSRDTEAF
>TRBV20-1|TRBJ2-1
SARDWGGRARQF
>TRBV29-1|TRBJ1-1
SVEVGGRLNTEAF
>TRBV6-1|TRBJ2-5
ASSDGAGRGETQY
>TRBV6-2/TRBV6-3|TRBJ2-1
ASSWRLAGGWAEQF
>TRBV6-1|TRBJ1-3
ASRPTVPRNTIY
>TRBV15|TRBJ2-7
ATSRDLPGQGYEQY
>TRBV7-2|TRBJ2-7
ASSWTSGDLYEQY
>TRBV12-3/TRBV12-4|TRBJ1-4
ASSSTGANEKLF
>TRBV30|TRBJ2-5
ACHRGLETQY
>TRBV27|TRBJ2-3
ASSLYGDWGTDTQY
>TRBV25-1|TRBJ1-2
ASSVGVTYGYT
>TRBV7-2|TRBJ2-2
ASSLVNGIANTGELF
>TRBV12-3/TRBV12-4|TRBJ2-5
ASSQDDRQETQY
>TRBV10-3|TRBJ2-7
AISDSGHPYEQY
>TRBV24-1|TRBJ1-3
ATSTSGNTIY
>TRBV23-1|TRBJ1-1
ASSQSRPRRTGAF
>TRBV11-2|TRBJ2-7
ASRPAGGAGEQY
>TRBV7-8|TRBJ2-2
ATLGGTSANTGELF
>TRBV5-1|TRBJ2-2
ASSHGRGATGELF
>TRBV6-5|TRBJ2-7
ASIDRDYEQY
>TRBV6-2/TRBV6-3|TRBJ2-1
ASSQGTSELNEQF
>TRBV3-1|TRBJ2-1
ASSRGPGKYNEQF
>TRBV7-8|TRBJ1-1
ASSLESFVTLNTEAF
>TRBV15|TRBJ2-3
ATSSDLDTQY
>TRBV9|TRBJ2-7
ASSERVGAYEQY
>TRBV10-3|TRBJ2-7
AISDPGLGLNEQY
>TRBV2|TRBJ2-7
ASSLKGRSSEQY
>TRBV5-1|TRBJ1-2
ASSQQPGTESLYGYT
>TRBV28|TRBJ2-7
ASSQTLAGAAYEQY
>TRBV6-1|TRBJ2-7
ASSHTRAGFEQY
>TRBV9|TRBJ2-1
ASSPLGGPSYNEQF
>TRBV9|TRBJ2-5
ASSVGGGGMETQY
>TRBV7-2|TRBJ2-5
ASSEGAETQY
>TRBV7-9|TRBJ1-2
ASSFSTGGGYT
>TRBV5-5|TRBJ2-7
ASSLGVWSYEQY
>TRBV12-3/TRBV12-4|TRBJ2-3
ASSLRGPPSGDTQY
>TRBV5-6|TRBJ2-2
ASSSNWDRLNTGELF
>TRBV27|TRBJ2-7
ASSFGQAPSYEQY
>TRBV5-1|TRBJ2-3
ASSWDREIGYTQY
>TRBV12-3/TRBV12-4|TRBJ1-2
ASSLSANYGYT